This T cell receptor (beta chain) was sequenced for a study of blood T cells in healthy people across ages (dated by TCRdb to 2014 to 2015). Notes on the research overall: In model experiments, template switching captured roughly one uniquely barcoded TCR beta cDNA molecule for every two T cells. The study measured age-related changes in TCR beta repertoire diversity using deep sequencing normalized with unique cDNA molecular identifiers. To avoid experimental bias, donors of different ages were randomly spread across the sequencing lanes. The donors were divided into four age groups: young (average around 16 years), middle-aged (around 41), aged (62) and long-lived (82). Two additional independent replicas of 1 million unique cDNA reads from the same blood draw were analyzed for two donors (one aged 18 to 30 and one aged 80 or older). Results and caveats for the whole study, not just this receptor: Observed TCR beta diversity per million T cells fell roughly linearly with age, and a significant reduction was already apparent by age around 36. Donor CMV infection status was unknown, potentially confounding age-related changes in expanded clonotypes. Bulk unsorted PBMC profiling prevented conclusive comparison of naive and antigen-experienced compartments. Total diversity estimates from one million sequenced T cells were considered lower bounds and underestimates. The long-lived group showed more naive CD4+ T cells, fewer expanded clones and increased TCR diversity than the aged group, suggesting age selection. The percentage of naive T cells measured by flow cytometry correlated strongly with observed TCR beta diversity.

This clonotype has ten or more counts. Its specific antigen is unknown. No quality values exist for individual bases; no much larger clone is one base distant. V loses 8 bases of germline sequence and J loses 5 bases, and the interval between the two ends is 15 bases. CDR1 and CDR2 (SEHNR, FQNEAQ) derive from the germline V gene (reference sequence). Including cysteine and phenylalanine, the CDR3 has 13 amino acids. The retained sequence is limited to the CDR3, 39 bases, with the frame set at the first base. Libraries were constructed by 5' RACE. Instrument on record: Illumina HiSeq 2500. A second PCR of about 6 to 11 cycles was performed with a sample-barcoded 5' primer and a J-beta primer mix. Each TCR beta cDNA molecule received a unique molecular identifier from a template-switch 5' adaptor carrying 12 random nucleotides. Each sample yielded at least 3 million CDR3-containing paired-end reads. The Mint cDNA synthesis kit, primed by a TRBC-specific oligonucleotide, was used to synthesize first-strand cDNA from all RNA. After uracil-DNA glycosylase treatment, a first 18-cycle PCR used universal primers M1SS and BC2_uni_R on all cDNA. In the authors' own workflow: For normalization, 1 million high-quality reads, each with a distinct molecular identifier, were randomly selected from each sample. Instead of being binned into consensus sequences, reads that shared molecular identifiers were thrown out. MiTCR, run with a Q25 quality threshold and the strictest error-elimination algorithm, handled CDR3 identification, clonotype clustering and error correction. A nonparametric unseen species model with Euler transformation was used to estimate a lower bound on total TCR beta diversity. The raw public reads went through TCRdb reprocessing: fastp at Q25, MiXCR clone calling, in-frame beta chains kept. Rows are combined by CDR3 protein, so each entry shows the most common genes and DNA. TCRdb's processing, not the study's, gives the V and J calls here. Here the sample has some 900,000 distinct CDR3 sequences; 25% to 35% occur a single time. Together, the top ten hold roughly 17% of the sample.

The donors were about 40 Caucasian individuals from Russia, aged roughly 6 to 95 years, who were systemically healthy. About 10 milliliters of peripheral blood were drawn from each donor into EDTA-treated Vacutainer tubes. Ficoll-Paque density-gradient centrifugation was used to isolate PBMCs, with at least 6.5 million per sample. Trizol reagent was used to extract total RNA from the PBMCs, yielding at least 6 micrograms per sample. For every donor, an aliquot of PBMCs went through flow cytometry to measure the percentages of naive CD45RAhigh/CD27high T cells. The TCR comes from an elderly woman in good health. Sequencing was performed on blood. This chain joins TRBV7-9 to TRBJ2-5, with TRBD2 perhaps the D gene, on 6 matching bases. CDR3 reads: CASRPSREETQYF. The DNA reads TGTGCCAGCCGCCCGTCCCGGGAGGAGACCCAGTACTTC.